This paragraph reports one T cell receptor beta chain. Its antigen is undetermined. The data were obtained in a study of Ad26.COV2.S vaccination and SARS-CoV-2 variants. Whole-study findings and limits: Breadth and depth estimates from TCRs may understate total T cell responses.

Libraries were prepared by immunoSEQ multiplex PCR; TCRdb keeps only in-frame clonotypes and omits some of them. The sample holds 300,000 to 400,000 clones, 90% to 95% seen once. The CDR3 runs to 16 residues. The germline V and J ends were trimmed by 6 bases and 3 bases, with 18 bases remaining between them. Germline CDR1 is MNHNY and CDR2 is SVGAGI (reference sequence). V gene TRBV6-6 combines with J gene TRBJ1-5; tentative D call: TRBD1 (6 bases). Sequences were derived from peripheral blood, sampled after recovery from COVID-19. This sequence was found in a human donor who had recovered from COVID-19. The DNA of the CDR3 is TGTGCCAGCAGCCGACAGGACAGTCGAGTCAATCAGCCCCAGCATTTT. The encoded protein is CASSRQDSRVNQPQHF.